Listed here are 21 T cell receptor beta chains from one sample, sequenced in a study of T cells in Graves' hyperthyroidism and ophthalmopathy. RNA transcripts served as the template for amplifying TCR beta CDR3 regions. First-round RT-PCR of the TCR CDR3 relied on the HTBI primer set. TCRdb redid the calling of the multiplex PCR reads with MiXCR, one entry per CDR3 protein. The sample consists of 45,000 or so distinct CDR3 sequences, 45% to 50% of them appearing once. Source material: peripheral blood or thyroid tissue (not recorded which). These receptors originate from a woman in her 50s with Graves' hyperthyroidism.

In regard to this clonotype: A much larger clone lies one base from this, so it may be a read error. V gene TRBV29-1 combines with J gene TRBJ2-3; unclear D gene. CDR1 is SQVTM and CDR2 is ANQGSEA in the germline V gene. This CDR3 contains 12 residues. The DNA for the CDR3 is TGCGGCGTTGGTGGGTACACAGATACGCAGTATTTT. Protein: CGVGGYTDTQYF.

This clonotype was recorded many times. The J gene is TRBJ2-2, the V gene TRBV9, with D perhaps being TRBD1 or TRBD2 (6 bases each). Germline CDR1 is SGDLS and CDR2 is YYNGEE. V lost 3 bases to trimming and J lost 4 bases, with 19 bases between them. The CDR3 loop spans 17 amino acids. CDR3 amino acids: CASSARRGGPGTGELFF. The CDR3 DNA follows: TGTGCCAGCAGCGCCCGTCGTGGGGGGCCGGGCACCGGGGAGCTGTTTTTT.

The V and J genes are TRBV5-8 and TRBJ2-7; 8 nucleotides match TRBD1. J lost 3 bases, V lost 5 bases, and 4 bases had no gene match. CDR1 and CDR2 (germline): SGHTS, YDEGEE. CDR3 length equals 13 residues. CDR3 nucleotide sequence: TGTGCCAGCAGTGGGACAGGATACTACGAGCAGTACTTC. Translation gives CASSGTGYYEQYF.

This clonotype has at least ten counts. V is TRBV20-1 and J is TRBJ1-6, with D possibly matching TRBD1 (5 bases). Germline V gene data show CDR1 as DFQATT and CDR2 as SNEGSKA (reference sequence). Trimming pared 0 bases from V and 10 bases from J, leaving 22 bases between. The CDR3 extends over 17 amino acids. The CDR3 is CSARDSGGGARNSPLHF. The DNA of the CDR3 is TGCAGTGCTAGAGATAGCGGAGGAGGGGCGCGGAACTCACCCCTCCACTTT.

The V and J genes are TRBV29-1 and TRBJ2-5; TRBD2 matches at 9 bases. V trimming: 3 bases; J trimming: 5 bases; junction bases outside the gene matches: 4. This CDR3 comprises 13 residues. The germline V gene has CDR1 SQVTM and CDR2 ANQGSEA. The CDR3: CSVEREGSETQYF. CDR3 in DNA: TGCAGCGTTGAGCGGGAGGGATCGGAGACCCAGTACTTC.

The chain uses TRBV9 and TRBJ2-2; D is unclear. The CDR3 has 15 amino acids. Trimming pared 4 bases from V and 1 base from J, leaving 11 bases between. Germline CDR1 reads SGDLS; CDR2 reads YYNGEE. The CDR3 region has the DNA TGTGCCAGCAGCCAAACGACACAGAACACCGGGGAGCTGTTTTTT. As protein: CASSQTTQNTGELFF.

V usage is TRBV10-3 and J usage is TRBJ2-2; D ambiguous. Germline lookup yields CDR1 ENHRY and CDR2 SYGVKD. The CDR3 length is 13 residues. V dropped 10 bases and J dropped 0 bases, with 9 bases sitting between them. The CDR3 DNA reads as TGTGCCACCGCGAGCGCGAACACCGGGGAGCTGTTTTTT. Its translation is CATASANTGELFF.

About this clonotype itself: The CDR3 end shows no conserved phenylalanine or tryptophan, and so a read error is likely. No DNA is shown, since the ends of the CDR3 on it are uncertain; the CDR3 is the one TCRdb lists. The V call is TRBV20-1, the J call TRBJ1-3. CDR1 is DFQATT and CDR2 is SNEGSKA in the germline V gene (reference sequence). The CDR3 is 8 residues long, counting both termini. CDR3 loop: CSAKRPNT.

The chain's CDR3 is CSATRQTGELFF. CDR3 nucleotide sequence: TGCAGTGCTACACGACAGACCGGGGAGCTGTTTTTT. The chain employs TRBV20-1 and TRBJ2-2, with D possibly matching TRBD1 (5 bases). The CDR3 spans 12 residues. Germline V gives CDR1 DFQATT, CDR2 SNEGSKA (reference sequence). Trimming shortened V by 4 bases and J by 5 bases, and 8 bases separated the two germline ends.

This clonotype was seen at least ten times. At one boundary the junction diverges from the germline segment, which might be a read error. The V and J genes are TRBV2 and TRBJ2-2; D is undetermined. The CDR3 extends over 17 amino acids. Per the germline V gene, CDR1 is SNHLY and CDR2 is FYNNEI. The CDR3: CVSSPEPSTPRTGELFF. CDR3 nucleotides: TGTGTCAGCAGCCCCGAACCTTCGACCCCGAGAACCGGGGAGCTGTTTTTT.

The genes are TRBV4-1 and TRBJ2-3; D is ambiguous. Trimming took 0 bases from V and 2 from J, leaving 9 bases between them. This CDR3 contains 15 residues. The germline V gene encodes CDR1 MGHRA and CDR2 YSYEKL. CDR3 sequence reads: CASSQEVGSTDTQYF. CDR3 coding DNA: TGCGCCAGCAGCCAAGAGGTCGGCTCCACAGATACGCAGTATTTT.

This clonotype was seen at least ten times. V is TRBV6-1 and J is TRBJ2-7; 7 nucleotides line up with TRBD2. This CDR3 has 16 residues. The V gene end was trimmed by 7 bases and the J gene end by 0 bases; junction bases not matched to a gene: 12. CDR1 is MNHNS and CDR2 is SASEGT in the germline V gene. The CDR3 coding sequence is TGTGCCAGCACCGAGAGTGGCGGGAGTGTCTCCTACGAGCAGTACTTC. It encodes CASTESGGSVSYEQYF.

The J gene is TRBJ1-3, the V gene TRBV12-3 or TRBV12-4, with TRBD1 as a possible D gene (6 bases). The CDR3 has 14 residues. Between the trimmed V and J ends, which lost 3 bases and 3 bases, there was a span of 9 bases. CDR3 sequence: CASSLGGGGNTIYF. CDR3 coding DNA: TGTGCCAGCAGTTTGGGGGGCGGTGGAAACACCATATATTTT.

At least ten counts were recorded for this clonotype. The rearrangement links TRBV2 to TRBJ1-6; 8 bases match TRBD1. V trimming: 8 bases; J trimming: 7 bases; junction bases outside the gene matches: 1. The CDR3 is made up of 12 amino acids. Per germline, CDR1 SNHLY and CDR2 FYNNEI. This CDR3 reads CASRQGNSPLHF. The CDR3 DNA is TGTGCCAGCCGACAGGGGAATTCACCCCTCCACTTT.

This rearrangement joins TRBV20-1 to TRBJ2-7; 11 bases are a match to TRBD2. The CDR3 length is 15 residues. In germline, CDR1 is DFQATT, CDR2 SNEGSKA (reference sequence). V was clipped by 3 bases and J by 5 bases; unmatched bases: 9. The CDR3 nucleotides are TGCAGTGCTAGCCTATTACTAGCGGGAGTAAACGAGCAGTACTTC. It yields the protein CSASLLLAGVNEQYF.

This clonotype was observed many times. This CDR3 is CASSSFQGNNSPLHF. The CDR3 DNA is TGTGCCAGCAGCTCCTTCCAAGGGAATAATTCACCCCTCCACTTT. The rearrangement uses TRBV7-9 and TRBJ1-6; unclear D gene. CDR3 size: 15 residues. Germline-derived CDR1 and CDR2 are SEHNR and FQNEAQ (reference sequence). Trimming removed 4 bases at V and 5 bases at J, with 12 bases between.

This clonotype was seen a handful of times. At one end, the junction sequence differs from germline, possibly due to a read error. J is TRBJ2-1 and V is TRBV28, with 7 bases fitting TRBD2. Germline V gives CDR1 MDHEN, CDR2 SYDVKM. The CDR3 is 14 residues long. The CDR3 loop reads CASREGGTYNEQFF. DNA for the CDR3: TGTGCAAGCAGGGAGGGCGGAACCTACAATGAGCAGTTCTTC.

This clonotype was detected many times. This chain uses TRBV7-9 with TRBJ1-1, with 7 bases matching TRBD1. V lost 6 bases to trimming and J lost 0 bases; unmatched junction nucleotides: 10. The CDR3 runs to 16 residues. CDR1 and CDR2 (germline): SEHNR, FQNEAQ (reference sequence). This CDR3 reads CASSPGQRGMNTEAFF. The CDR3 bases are TGTGCCAGCAGTCCGGGACAGCGAGGAATGAACACTGAAGCTTTCTTT.

Written as DNA, the CDR3 is TGTGCCAGCCGCACAGGGAATTCACCCCTCCACTTT. Its translation is CASRTGNSPLHF. The chain employs TRBV5-6 and TRBJ1-6; D may be TRBD1 (6 bases). V gave up 7 bases and J gave up 7 bases, with 9 bases separating them. The germline V gene encodes CDR1 SGHDT and CDR2 YYEEEE. This CDR3 spans 12 amino acids.

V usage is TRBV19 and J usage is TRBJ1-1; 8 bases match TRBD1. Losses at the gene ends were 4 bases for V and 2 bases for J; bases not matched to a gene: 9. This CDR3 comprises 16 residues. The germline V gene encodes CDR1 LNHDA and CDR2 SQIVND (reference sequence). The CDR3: CASSTRQGTVNTEAFF. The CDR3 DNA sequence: TGTGCCAGTAGTACTCGACAGGGGACGGTAAACACTGAAGCTTTCTTT.

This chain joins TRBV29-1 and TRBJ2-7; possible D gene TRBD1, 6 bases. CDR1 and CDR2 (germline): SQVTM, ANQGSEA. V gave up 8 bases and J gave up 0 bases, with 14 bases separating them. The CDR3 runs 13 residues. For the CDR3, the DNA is TGCAGCTTAGGGGGTGGTGCCTCCTACGAGCAGTACTTC. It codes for CSLGGGASYEQYF.